The 29 T cell receptor beta chains in this list originate from one sample, sequenced in a study of blood T cells in healthy people across ages. The second PCR ran about 6 to 11 cycles with a sample-barcoded 5' primer and J-beta primers. TCRdb redid the calling of the 5' RACE reads with MiXCR, one entry per CDR3 protein. The table records 1.5 million to 2 million distinct CDR3 sequences, over 25% of them present only once. Source material: blood. The receptors were gathered from a woman in her thirties in good health.

Only a few counts were recorded for this clonotype. The CDR3 DNA sequence: TGTGCCAGCAGCTCGTTACTGGGACAGGGGGCTGAAGCTTTCTTT. It codes for CASSSLLGQGAEAFF. The rearrangement joins TRBV7-2 to TRBJ1-1; 11 positions match TRBD1. This CDR3 is built from 15 residues. Trimming took 4 bases from V and 6 from J; bases not matched to a gene: 7. Looked up from germline, CDR1 is SGHTA and CDR2 is FQGNSA.

This clonotype was recorded only once. At one end the junction does not follow the germline gene, possibly because of a read error. The V gene is TRBV6-2 or TRBV6-3, the J gene TRBJ2-4; 7 nucleotides align to TRBD2. Germline V CDR1 and CDR2: MNHEY, SVGEGT. CDR3 size: 13 residues. The CDR3 nucleotides are TGTACCAGCAGCCCAGCGGGACCAAACATTCAGTACTTC. It is translated as CTSSPAGPNIQYF.

The gene calls are TRBV6-5 and TRBJ2-3; 8 bases are a match to TRBD2. The V segment lost 4 bases and the J segment 9 bases; nucleotides outside the gene matches: 3. CDR1 and CDR2 (germline): MNHEY, SVGAGI. CDR3 length: 12 amino acids. The CDR3 sequence is CASSSLAGTQYF. The CDR3 DNA reads as TGTGCCAGCAGTTCTTTAGCGGGAACGCAGTATTTT.

This clonotype was observed at least ten times. The chain recombines TRBV6-5 with TRBJ2-7; 8 bases fit TRBD1. The V segment lost 5 bases and the J segment 0 bases; nucleotides outside the gene matches: 6. CDR1 is MNHEY and CDR2 is SVGAGI in the germline V gene. This CDR3 is built from 15 residues. In DNA form, the CDR3 reads TGTGCCAGCAGTCCCAGGACAGGGCTCTCCTACGAGCAGTACTTC. Translating gives CASSPRTGLSYEQYF.

This chain links TRBV20-1 with TRBJ1-5; TRBD1 aligns across 9 bases. The germline V gene has CDR1 DFQATT and CDR2 SNEGSKA (reference sequence). This CDR3 has 14 amino acids. V trimming: 3 bases; J trimming: 7 bases; junction bases outside the gene matches: 7. The CDR3 protein is CSASRGQGSQPQHF. The CDR3 nucleotides read TGCAGTGCTAGCCGCGGACAGGGGAGCCAGCCCCAGCATTTT.

This clonotype was counted only a few times. The chain links TRBV30 to TRBJ1-5, with D possibly being TRBD1 (6 bases). CDR3 length: 13 residues. CDR1 is GTSNPN, CDR2 SVGIG, per germline (reference sequence). V shed 2 bases and J shed 3 bases, with 8 bases lying between them. Here the CDR3 DNA reads TGTGCCTGGAGTTACAGGGACAATCAGCCCCAGCATTTT. It is translated as CAWSYRDNQPQHF.

This clonotype was counted between two and nine times. This chain uses TRBV24-1 with TRBJ2-3; 9 bases are a match to TRBD2. V lost 6 bases to trimming and J lost 2 bases; unmatched junction nucleotides: 5. CDR1 KGHDR and CDR2 SFDVKD come from the germline V gene. The CDR3 has 15 amino acids. CDR3 protein: CATSYSGGYTDTQYF. The CDR3, as DNA: TGTGCCACCAGTTACAGCGGGGGGTACACAGATACGCAGTATTTT.

This clonotype was detected a few times. The V and J genes are TRBV7-9 and TRBJ2-7; D is perhaps TRBD1 (6 bases). The CDR3 contains 13 residues. The germline V gene has CDR1 SEHNR and CDR2 FQNEAQ (reference sequence). Trimming shortened V by 4 bases and J by 4 bases, and 11 bases separated the two germline ends. CDR3 nucleotides: TGTGCCAGCAGCTCAACCGGACAGTACGAGCAGTACTTC. This encodes CASSSTGQYEQYF.

This clonotype was recorded at least ten times. This sequence joins TRBV24-1 and TRBJ2-1; D is possibly TRBD1 (6 bases). The germline gives CDR1 KGHDR, CDR2 SFDVKD. With 4 bases removed from V and 10 bases from J, the gap between germline ends came to 13 bases. The CDR3 is made up of 13 amino acids. The CDR3 loop is CATSDPIRGEQFF. The CDR3 DNA sequence: TGTGCCACCAGTGACCCGATCAGGGGCGAGCAGTTCTTC.

J is TRBJ1-2 and V is TRBV7-9; D is possibly TRBD1 (6 bases). This CDR3 has 15 amino acids. Germline lookup yields CDR1 SEHNR and CDR2 FQNEAQ (reference sequence). V was shortened by 8 bases and J by 0 bases, with 16 bases between the two germline ends. CDR3 in DNA: TGTGCCAGCGGCCTCGGGACATTTCCTAACTATGGCTACACCTTC. This sequence encodes CASGLGTFPNYGYTF.

This clonotype was recorded many times. This chain uses TRBV12-3 or TRBV12-4 with TRBJ1-2; TRBD1 might be the D (5 bases). The ends were cut back, 5 bases at V and 4 bases at J, with 11 bases in the middle. This CDR3 region has 13 residues. CDR3 sequence: CASSIGTSYGYTF. CDR3 nucleotides: TGTGCCAGCAGTATCGGGACGAGCTATGGCTACACCTTC.

This clonotype was seen ten or more times. This rearrangement joins TRBV4-2 to TRBJ2-1, with a tentative D call TRBD2 (6 bases). Germline CDR1 and CDR2: LGHNA and YNFKEQ. The CDR3 totals 13 residues. Trimming pared 0 bases from V and 8 bases from J, leaving 8 bases between. The DNA of the CDR3 is TGTGCCAGCAGCCAAGATTGGGGGGATGAGCAGTTCTTC. The encoded protein is CASSQDWGDEQFF.

The chain couples TRBV7-9 to TRBJ2-3; D might be TRBD2 (5 bases). The CDR3 has 15 residues. Germline CDR1 reads SEHNR; CDR2 reads FQNEAQ (reference sequence). Trimming left V 5 bases short and J 1 base short, with 13 bases between. The CDR3: CASSRTHEGTDTQYF. Written as DNA, the CDR3 is TGTGCCAGCAGCCGGACTCACGAGGGCACAGATACGCAGTATTTT.

This clonotype was picked up a small number of times. The rearrangement links TRBV4-1 to TRBJ2-7; possibly TRBD2 for D (6 bases). Germline values: CDR1 MGHRA, CDR2 YSYEKL. V was shortened by 1 base and J by 3 bases, with 13 bases between the two germline ends. The CDR3 has 15 residues. The CDR3: CASSQVGEDNYEQYF. The CDR3 DNA follows: TGCGCCAGCAGCCAAGTAGGGGAGGATAACTACGAGCAGTACTTC.

This clonotype was picked up many times. The chain links TRBV29-1 to TRBJ1-2; possibly TRBD1 for D (6 bases). Trimming removed 2 bases at V and 3 bases at J, with 13 bases between. The germline CDR1 and CDR2 sequences are SQVTM and ANQGSEA. This CDR3 is 14 amino acids long. CDR3 bases: TGCAGCGTTGAAACCCAGGGGACCTACTATGGCTACACCTTC. It is translated as CSVETQGTYYGYTF. Complete variable domain (other parts from reference TRBV29-1 and TRBJ1-2): SAVISQKPSRDICQRGTSLTIQCQVDSQVTMMFWYRQQPGQSLTLIATANQGSEATYESGFVIDKFPISRPNLTFSTLTVSNMSPEDSSIYLCSVETQGTYYGYTFGSGTRLTVV.

This clonotype was observed a handful of times. The genes are TRBV6-5 and TRBJ2-6; a possible D gene is TRBD2 (7 bases). Germline lookup yields CDR1 MNHEY and CDR2 SVGAGI. This CDR3 region has 19 residues. V dropped 5 bases and J dropped 0 bases, with 20 bases sitting between them. This CDR3 reads CASSHPGGGGLSGANVLTF. CDR3 sequence (DNA): TGTGCCAGCAGTCACCCCGGGGGAGGGGGACTCTCTGGGGCCAACGTCCTGACTTTC.

There are a few counts of this clonotype. The CDR3 sequence: CASSGQLAYEQYF. DNA for the CDR3: TGTGCCAGCAGCGGACAGTTAGCCTACGAGCAGTACTTC. This chain joins TRBV5-6 and TRBJ2-7; D perhaps matches TRBD1 (6 bases). There are 13 residues in the CDR3. In germline, CDR1 is SGHDT, CDR2 YYEEEE. The V and J ends lost 4 bases and 2 bases respectively, with 10 bases between them.

The table lists this clonotype with many counts. The V and J genes are TRBV6-1 and TRBJ2-7, with TRBD2 matching 8 bases. V lost 2 bases to trimming and J lost 2 bases; unmatched junction nucleotides: 5. The CDR3 length is 15 residues. Germline values: CDR1 MNHNS, CDR2 SASEGT. CDR3 DNA: TGTGCCAGCAGTGAAATGCTAGCGGGCCCCTACGAGCAGTACTTC. It translates to CASSEMLAGPYEQYF.

This clonotype turned up a few times. The chain couples TRBV7-2 to TRBJ2-2; D may be TRBD2 (5 bases). CDR1 and CDR2 from the germline V gene are SGHTA and FQGNSA. V lost 0 bases to trimming and J lost 0 bases, with 8 bases between them. The CDR3 has 16 amino acids. CDR3 sequence (DNA): TGTGCCAGCAGCTTAGCGATGGGAGCGAACACCGGGGAGCTGTTTTTT. This sequence encodes CASSLAMGANTGELFF.

The chain recombines TRBV20-1 with TRBJ1-5; maybe TRBD1 (5 bases). Trimming left V 4 bases short and J 2 bases short, with 21 bases between. The germline V gene encodes CDR1 DFQATT and CDR2 SNEGSKA (reference sequence). The CDR3 spans 17 residues. The CDR3 coding sequence is TGCAGTGCTATACTGGGTGGGGAGGGGCCAGGCAATCAGCCCCAGCATTTT. Translation gives CSAILGGEGPGNQPQHF.

CDR3 region: CASSLDGNTHYGYTF. The CDR3 DNA reads TGTGCCAGCAGCTTGGATGGGAATACTCACTATGGCTACACCTTC. The chain uses TRBV5-5 and TRBJ1-2; D not resolved. Trimming stripped 0 bases from V and 3 bases from J, with 12 bases between. The CDR3 runs to 15 residues. In germline, CDR1 is SGHKS, CDR2 YYEKEE (reference sequence).

This chain uses TRBV20-1 with TRBJ2-5; D remains ambiguous. CDR3 length equals 14 residues. V dropped 1 base and J dropped 7 bases, with 16 bases sitting between them. Germline CDR1 and CDR2: DFQATT and SNEGSKA (reference sequence). CDR3 protein: CSARVLLALGTQYF. The CDR3 coding sequence is TGCAGTGCTAGAGTCCTGCTTGCCCTGGGGACCCAGTACTTC.

V gene TRBV12-3 or TRBV12-4 combines with J gene TRBJ1-6; 8 nucleotides line up with TRBD1. The J segment lost 4 bases and the V segment lost 7 bases, leaving 9 bases of the junction unmatched. The CDR3 is 16 residues long. CDR3 protein: CASTFAGGAYNSPLHF. As DNA, the CDR3 is TGTGCCAGCACCTTTGCAGGGGGCGCGTATAATTCACCCCTCCACTTT.

This clonotype was picked up a small number of times. The chain is built from TRBV4-1 and TRBJ2-5, with TRBD2 matching 7 bases. Gene TRBJ2-1 matches the end of the DNA better, so the J call may be wrong. Looked up from germline, CDR1 is MGHRA and CDR2 is YSYEKL. CDR3 size: 15 residues. The DNA for the CDR3 is TGCGCCAGCAGCCGAGAGCTAGCGGATCAAGAGACCCAGTTCTTC. This codes for CASSRELADQETQFF.

In its sample, this clonotype was seen once. This chain uses TRBV12-3 or TRBV12-4 with TRBJ2-3, with no clear D. There are 14 residues in the CDR3. V lost 1 base to trimming and J lost 2 bases, with 7 bases between them. Written as DNA, the CDR3 is TGTGCCAGCAGTTTAGTCCTACCCACAGATACGCAGTATTTT. Amino acid sequence: CASSLVLPTDTQYF.

The rearrangement uses TRBV3-1 and TRBJ2-4; TRBD2 aligns across 9 bases. TRBJ2-7 explains the end of the DNA better; the J call may be wrong. The CDR3 extends over 16 amino acids. The germline V gene encodes CDR1 LGHDT and CDR2 YNNKEL (reference sequence). The CDR3 here is CASSQIGIAGAYEQYF. CDR3 in DNA: TGTGCCAGCAGCCAGATAGGAATAGCGGGGGCCTACGAGCAGTACTTC.

This chain links TRBV27 with TRBJ2-7, with D possibly matching TRBD2 (6 bases). Germline CDR1 is MNHEY and CDR2 is SMNVEV (reference sequence). There are 16 residues in the CDR3. Trimming removed 5 bases from V and 0 bases from J, with 17 bases in between. CDR3 in DNA: TGTGCCAGCAGTAACGACGGAGGGTATAGCTCCTACGAGCAGTACTTC. Protein product: CASSNDGGYSSYEQYF.

With regard to this clonotype: One end of the junction is discordant with germline, which a read error may explain. The chain links TRBV5-1 to TRBJ2-1; possibly TRBD2 for D (6 bases). Germline lookup yields CDR1 SGHRS and CDR2 YFSETQ. The CDR3 runs 15 residues. The CDR3 spells CASSPTSPAFNDQFF. CDR3 bases: TGCGCCAGCAGCCCAACTAGCCCTGCATTCAATGATCAGTTCTTC.

This clonotype occurred a few times. This sequence joins TRBV28 and TRBJ2-7; no definite D call. CDR1 and CDR2 from the germline V gene are MDHEN and SYDVKM. This CDR3 region has 12 residues. V shed 1 base and J shed 12 bases, with 13 bases lying between them. CDR3 sequence reads: CASSLLIGYAYF. CDR3 bases: TGTGCCAGCAGTTTATTAATCGGGTACGCGTACTTC. Full variable domain (missing parts from reference TRBV28 and TRBJ2-7): DVKVTQSSRYLVKRTGEKVFLECVQDMDHENMFWYRQDPGLGLRLIYFSYDVKMKEKGDIPEGYSVSREKKERFSLILESASTNQTSMYLCASSLLIGYAYFGPGTRLTVT.